This TCR beta chain derives from a study of blood T cell repertoires in COVID-19. Sequenced by immunoSEQ multiplex PCR; TCRdb stores in-frame clones only, minus some. The sample includes roughly 72,000 clones, roughly 80% seen only once; the top ten take 18%. In its sample, this clone was seen many times. The V and J ends lost 0 bases and 2 bases, in that order; junction bases with no gene match: 4. The CDR3 totals 15 residues. The germline gives CDR1 MNHEY, CDR2 SMNVEV (reference sequence). The sample was peripheral blood. This chain uses TRBV27 with TRBJ2-7, with 7 bases identical to TRBD2. This sequence originates from a man aged 65-85 years who had recovered from COVID-19. CDR3 loop: CASSLSPSGTYEQYF. CDR3 sequence (DNA): TGTGCCAGCAGTTTATCGCCTAGCGGTACCTACGAGCAGTACTTC.